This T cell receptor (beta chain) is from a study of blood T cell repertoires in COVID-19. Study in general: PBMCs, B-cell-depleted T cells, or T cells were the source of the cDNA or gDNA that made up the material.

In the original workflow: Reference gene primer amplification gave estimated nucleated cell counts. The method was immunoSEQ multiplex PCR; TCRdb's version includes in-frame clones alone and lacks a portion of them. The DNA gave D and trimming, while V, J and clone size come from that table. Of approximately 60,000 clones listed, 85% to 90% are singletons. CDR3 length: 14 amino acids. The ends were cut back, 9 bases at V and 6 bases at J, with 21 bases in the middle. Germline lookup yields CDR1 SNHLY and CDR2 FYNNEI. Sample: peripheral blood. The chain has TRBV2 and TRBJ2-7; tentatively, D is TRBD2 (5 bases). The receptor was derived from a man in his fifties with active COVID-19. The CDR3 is CASMSNRGLGEQYF. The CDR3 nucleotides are TGTGCCAGTATGAGTAACCGAGGGCTGGGCGAGCAGTACTTC.